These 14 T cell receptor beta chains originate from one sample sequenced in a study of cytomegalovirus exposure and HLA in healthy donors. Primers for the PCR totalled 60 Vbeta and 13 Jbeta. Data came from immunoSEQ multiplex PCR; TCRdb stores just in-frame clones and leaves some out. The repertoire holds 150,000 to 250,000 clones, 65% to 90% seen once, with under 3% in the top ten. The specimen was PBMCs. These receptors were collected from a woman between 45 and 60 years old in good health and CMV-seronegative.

CDR3 DNA sequence: TGCGCCAGCAGTGAGGCCTATTCCTACGAGCAGTACTTC. Its protein is CASSEAYSYEQYF. The chain joins TRBV10-2 to TRBJ2-7; D not certain. Germline V CDR1 and CDR2: WSHSY, SAAADI. The CDR3 spans 13 residues. Deletions cut 2 bases from V and 1 base from J, with 6 bases between.

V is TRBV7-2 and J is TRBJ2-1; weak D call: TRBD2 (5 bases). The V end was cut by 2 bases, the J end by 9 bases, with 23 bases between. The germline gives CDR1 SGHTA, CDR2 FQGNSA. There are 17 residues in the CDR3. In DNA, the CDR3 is TGTGCCAGCAGCTTACTTGTGGGAGTGAAGGGAAGCGGTGAGCAGTTCTTC. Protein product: CASSLLVGVKGSGEQFF.

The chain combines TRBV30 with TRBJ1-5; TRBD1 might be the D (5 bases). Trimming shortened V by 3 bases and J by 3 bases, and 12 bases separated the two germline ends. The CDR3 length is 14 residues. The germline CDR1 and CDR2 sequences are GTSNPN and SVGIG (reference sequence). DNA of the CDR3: TGTGCCTGGAGGGGGCAAGGTTACAATCAGCCCCAGCATTTT. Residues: CAWRGQGYNQPQHF. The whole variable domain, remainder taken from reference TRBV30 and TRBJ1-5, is SQTIHQWPATLVQPVGSPLSLECTVEGTSNPNLYWYRQAAGRGLQLLFYSVGIGQISSEVPQNLSASRPQDRQFILSSKKLLLSDSGFYLCAWRGQGYNQPQHFGDGTRLSIL.

CDR3 region: CASSHGLNEQFF. In DNA form, the CDR3 reads TGTGCCAGCAGCCACGGACTAAATGAGCAGTTCTTC. V usage is TRBV16 and J usage is TRBJ2-1; D possibly corresponds to TRBD2 (6 bases). The V and J ends lost 3 bases and 7 bases respectively, with 7 bases between them. The length of the CDR3 is 12 residues. Germline V CDR1 and CDR2: KGHSY, FQNENV.

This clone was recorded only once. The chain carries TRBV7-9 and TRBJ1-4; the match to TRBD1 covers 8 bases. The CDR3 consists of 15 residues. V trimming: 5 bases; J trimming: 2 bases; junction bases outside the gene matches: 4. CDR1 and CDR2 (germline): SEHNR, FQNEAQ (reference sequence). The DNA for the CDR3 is TGTGCCAGCAGCCCAGGGGGCGCGACTAATGAAAAACTGTTTTTT. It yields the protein CASSPGGATNEKLFF.

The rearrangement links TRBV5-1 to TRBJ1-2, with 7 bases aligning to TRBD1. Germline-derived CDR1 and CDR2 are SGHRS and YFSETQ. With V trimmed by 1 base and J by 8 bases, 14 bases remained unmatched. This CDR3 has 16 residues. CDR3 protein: CASSLLSIPDRVGYTF. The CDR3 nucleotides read TGCGCCAGCAGCTTGCTGTCAATACCCGACAGGGTAGGCTACACCTTC.

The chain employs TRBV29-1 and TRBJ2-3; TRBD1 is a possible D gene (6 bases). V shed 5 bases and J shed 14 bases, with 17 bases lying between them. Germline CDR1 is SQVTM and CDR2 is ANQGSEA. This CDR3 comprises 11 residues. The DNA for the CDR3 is TGCAGCGTTCGGACAGAGGCGATCGGGTATTTT. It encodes CSVRTEAIGYF.

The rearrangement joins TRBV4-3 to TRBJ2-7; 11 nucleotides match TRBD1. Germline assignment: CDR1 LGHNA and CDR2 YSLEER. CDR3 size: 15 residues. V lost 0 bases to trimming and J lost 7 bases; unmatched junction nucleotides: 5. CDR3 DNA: TGCGCCAGCAGCCAAGAAGGACAGGGGGCTCGGGAGCAGTACTTC. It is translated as CASSQEGQGAREQYF.

Here the CDR3 reads CASSLAGYNEQFF. The CDR3 DNA reads as TGTGCCAGTTCTCTAGCGGGGTACAATGAGCAGTTCTTC. The genes are TRBV19 and TRBJ2-1; TRBD2 matches 9 bases. CDR3 length: 13 residues. V trimming: 8 bases; J trimming: 4 bases; junction bases outside the gene matches: 3. Germline lookup yields CDR1 LNHDA and CDR2 SQIVND (reference sequence).

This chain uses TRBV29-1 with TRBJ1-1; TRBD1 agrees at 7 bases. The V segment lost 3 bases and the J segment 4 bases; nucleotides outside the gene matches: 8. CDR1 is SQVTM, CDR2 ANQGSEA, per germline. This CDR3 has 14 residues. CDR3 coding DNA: TGCAGCGTTGACCCAGGGGGAAAACCCACTGAAGCTTTCTTT. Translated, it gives CSVDPGGKPTEAFF.

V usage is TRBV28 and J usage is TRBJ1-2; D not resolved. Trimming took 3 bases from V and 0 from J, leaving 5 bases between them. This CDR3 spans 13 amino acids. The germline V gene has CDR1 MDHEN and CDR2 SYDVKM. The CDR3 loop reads CASSFRSNYGYTF. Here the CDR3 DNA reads TGTGCCAGCAGTTTCAGATCTAACTATGGCTACACCTTC.

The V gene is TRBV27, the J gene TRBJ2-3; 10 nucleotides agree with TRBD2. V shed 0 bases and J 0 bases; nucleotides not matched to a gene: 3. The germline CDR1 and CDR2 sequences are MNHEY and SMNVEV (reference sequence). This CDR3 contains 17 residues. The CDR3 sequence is CASSLSTSGPSTDTQYF. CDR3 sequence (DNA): TGTGCCAGCAGTTTATCGACTAGCGGGCCTAGCACAGATACGCAGTATTTT.

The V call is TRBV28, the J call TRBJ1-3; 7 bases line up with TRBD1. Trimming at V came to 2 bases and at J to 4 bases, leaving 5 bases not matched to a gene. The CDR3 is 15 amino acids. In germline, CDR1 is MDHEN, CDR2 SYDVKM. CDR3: CASSLPTGSGNTIYF. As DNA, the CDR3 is TGTGCCAGCAGTTTACCGACAGGGTCAGGAAACACCATATATTTT.

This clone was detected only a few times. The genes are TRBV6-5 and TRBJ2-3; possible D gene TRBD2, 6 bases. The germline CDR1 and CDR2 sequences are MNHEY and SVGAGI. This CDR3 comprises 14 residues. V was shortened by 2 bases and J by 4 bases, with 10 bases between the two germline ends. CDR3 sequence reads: CASSYGGKSDTQYF. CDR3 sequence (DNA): TGTGCCAGCAGTTACGGAGGGAAGTCAGATACGCAGTATTTT.